These 17 T cell receptor beta chains were all obtained from the same sample, sequenced in a study of blood T cell repertoires in COVID-19. Generated by immunoSEQ multiplex PCR, the TCRdb table keeps only in-frame clones and is missing some. The sample lists 360,000 or so clones, 85% to 90% occurring once. Sequencing input: peripheral blood. The receptors here all came from a man aged 18 to 30 with active or convalescent COVID-19.

This clone was counted a single time. CDR3 DNA: TGTGCCAGCAGTGCGAAGCGGGCCGGCTCCTACAATGAGCAGTTCTTC. Its protein is CASSAKRAGSYNEQFF. The rearrangement uses TRBV6-1 and TRBJ2-1; D is possibly TRBD2 (6 bases). There are 16 residues in the CDR3. The V and J ends lost 4 bases and 0 bases respectively, with 13 bases between them. Germline values: CDR1 MNHNS, CDR2 SASEGT.

The V gene is TRBV27, the J gene TRBJ1-6; no firm D call. Trimming left V 6 bases short and J 5 bases short, with 5 bases between. Looked up from germline, CDR1 is MNHEY and CDR2 is SMNVEV (reference sequence). This CDR3 has 12 residues. The DNA of the CDR3 is TGTGCCAGCAGCCTAAATAATTCACCCCTCCACTTT. It specifies CASSLNNSPLHF.

V gene TRBV6-5 combines with J gene TRBJ2-2; no clear D. Trimming shortened V by 1 base and J by 6 bases, and 6 bases separated the two germline ends. The V gene's germline CDR1 is MNHEY and CDR2 SVGAGI. The CDR3 length is 13 residues. The CDR3 protein is CASSYLTAGELFF. The CDR3 DNA is TGTGCCAGCAGTTACTTGACTGCCGGGGAGCTGTTTTTT.

V is TRBV28 and J is TRBJ2-3, with 14 bases matching TRBD2. Trimming removed 5 bases from V and 4 bases from J; junction bases left unmatched: 5. This CDR3 spans 16 amino acids. The germline V gene has CDR1 MDHEN and CDR2 SYDVKM. DNA for the CDR3: TGTGCCAGCAGTCCCGGGACTAGCGGGAGCGCAGATACGCAGTATTTT. This translates into CASSPGTSGSADTQYF.

The genes are TRBV18 and TRBJ2-3, with TRBD2 as a possible D gene (6 bases). Germline assignment: CDR1 KGHSH and CDR2 LQKENI. The V end lost 0 bases, the J end lost 4 bases, and 8 bases lay between the germline ends. The CDR3 consists of 14 residues. CDR3 residues: CASSPPGGADTQYF. The CDR3, as DNA: TGTGCCAGCTCACCACCGGGAGGTGCAGATACGCAGTATTTT.

The V and J genes are TRBV27 and TRBJ2-3; unclear D gene. The CDR3 has 13 residues. Germline CDR1 reads MNHEY; CDR2 reads SMNVEV (reference sequence). V was pared by 2 bases and J by 6 bases, with 9 bases between. The CDR3 region has the DNA TGTGCCAGCAGTTTACATCAGTGGGATACGCAGTATTTT. Translating it yields CASSLHQWDTQYF.

This clone was counted once. The rearrangement links TRBV2 to TRBJ2-7; possibly TRBD1 for D (5 bases). Germline V gives CDR1 SNHLY, CDR2 FYNNEI. V was cut by 4 bases and J by 7 bases, with 14 bases left in between. The CDR3 runs 13 residues. The CDR3 loop is CASSGVSRGEQYF. In nucleotides, the CDR3 is TGTGCCAGCAGTGGCGTTTCTAGGGGAGAGCAGTACTTC.

The chain recombines TRBV19 with TRBJ1-2; D is ambiguous. Germline V lookup: CDR1 LNHDA, CDR2 SQIVND (reference sequence). With 7 bases removed from V and 4 bases from J, the gap between germline ends came to 19 bases. The CDR3 runs to 15 residues. Written as DNA, the CDR3 is TGTGCCAGTAATCTCCGGCTCGGGTTGTCCTATGGCTACACCTTC. Its protein is CASNLRLGLSYGYTF.

The rearrangement links TRBV11-2 to TRBJ2-3; 7 nucleotides agree with TRBD2. V shed 1 base and J 2 bases; nucleotides not matched to a gene: 3. This CDR3 spans 15 amino acids. Germline V gene data show CDR1 as SGHAT and CDR2 as FQNNGV. The CDR3 DNA sequence: TGTGCCAGCAGCTTAGTTGGGACTATCACAGATACGCAGTATTTT. Amino acids: CASSLVGTITDTQYF.

The chain uses TRBV9 and TRBJ2-7; unclear D gene. V was clipped by 3 bases and J by 5 bases, with 6 bases between them. Germline CDR1 and CDR2: SGDLS and YYNGEE. This CDR3 has 11 amino acids. The CDR3 DNA follows: TGTGCCAGCAGCGCCAGTGACGAGCAGTACTTC. Translation gives CASSASDEQYF.

The rearrangement uses TRBV7-9 and TRBJ2-1; D is perhaps TRBD2 (6 bases). This CDR3 comprises 13 residues. The V gene's germline CDR1 is SEHNR and CDR2 FQNEAQ (reference sequence). Trimming took off 2 bases at V and 6 bases at J, with 8 bases between the two ends. CDR3 loop: CASSLWGVNEQFF. DNA of the CDR3: TGTGCCAGCAGCTTATGGGGGGTCAATGAGCAGTTCTTC. Combining the CDR3 with reference TRBV7-9 and TRBJ2-1 gives the whole variable domain DTGVSQNPRHKITKRGQNVTFRCDPISEHNRLYWYRQTLGQGPEFLTYFQNEAQLEKSRLLSDRFSAERPKGSFSTLEIQRTEQGDSAMYLCASSLWGVNEQFFGPGTRLTVL.

This chain uses TRBV19 with TRBJ1-2; the D gene is possibly TRBD1 (6 bases). Germline V CDR1 and CDR2: LNHDA, SQIVND (reference sequence). CDR3 length: 15 amino acids. Trimming removed 6 bases at V and 4 bases at J, with 18 bases between. CDR3 sequence: CASSPGGGNAYGYTF. The CDR3 bases are TGTGCCAGTAGCCCTGGTGGGGGCAACGCCTATGGCTACACCTTC.

The chain combines TRBV30 with TRBJ1-2, with D possibly being TRBD1 (5 bases). Germline V gene sequence: CDR1 GTSNPN, CDR2 SVGIG (reference sequence). The CDR3 is made up of 13 amino acids. The V end was cut by 1 base, the J end by 4 bases, with 10 bases between. The CDR3 is CAWSGGGAYGYTF. The CDR3 region has the DNA TGTGCCTGGAGTGGGGGGGGTGCCTATGGCTACACCTTC.

The V gene is TRBV5-5, the J gene TRBJ1-3; no firm D call. CDR1 SGHKS and CDR2 YYEKEE come from the germline V gene (reference sequence). Trimming took 0 bases from V and 4 from J, leaving 17 bases between them. There are 17 residues in the CDR3. The CDR3 sequence is CASSLVSEPSSGNTIYF. Written as DNA, the CDR3 is TGTGCCAGCAGCTTGGTATCGGAGCCTTCCTCCGGAAACACCATATATTTT.

The chain combines TRBV6-4 with TRBJ1-3; D may be TRBD1 (6 bases). V was cut by 6 bases and J by 3 bases, with 24 bases left in between. The germline V gene has CDR1 MRHNA and CDR2 SNTAGT. The CDR3 length is 18 residues. CDR3 loop: CASRSPTLQGQGGNTIYF. The CDR3 DNA is TGTGCCAGCAGATCACCAACCCTACAGGGTCAGGGTGGAAACACCATATATTTT.

This chain uses TRBV24-1 with TRBJ1-6, with D uncertain. This CDR3 is built from 13 residues. Germline CDR1 reads KGHDR; CDR2 reads SFDVKD. V lost 5 bases, J lost 9 bases, and 10 bases lay in between. The CDR3, as DNA: TGTGCCACCAGTGCCCCCCCGGGTTCACCCCTCCACTTT. This gives the protein CATSAPPGSPLHF.

The rearrangement joins TRBV15 to TRBJ2-3, with 8 bases lining up with TRBD2. The CDR3 has 18 amino acids. The germline V gene has CDR1 LNHNV and CDR2 YYDKDF (reference sequence). J gave up 1 base and V 0 bases, and 9 bases lay outside the gene matches. CDR3 region: CATSRDPPSGWGTDTQYF. The CDR3 region has the DNA TGTGCCACCAGCAGAGATCCCCCTAGCGGGTGGGGCACAGATACGCAGTATTTT. The full variable domain, in which reference TRBV15 and TRBJ2-3 provide the parts outside the CDR3, is DAMVIQNPRYQVTQFGKPVTLSCSQTLNHNVMYWYQQKSSQAPKLLFHYYDKDFNNEADTPDNFQSRRPNTSFCFLDIRSPGLGDTAMYLCATSRDPPSGWGTDTQYFGPGTRLTVL.